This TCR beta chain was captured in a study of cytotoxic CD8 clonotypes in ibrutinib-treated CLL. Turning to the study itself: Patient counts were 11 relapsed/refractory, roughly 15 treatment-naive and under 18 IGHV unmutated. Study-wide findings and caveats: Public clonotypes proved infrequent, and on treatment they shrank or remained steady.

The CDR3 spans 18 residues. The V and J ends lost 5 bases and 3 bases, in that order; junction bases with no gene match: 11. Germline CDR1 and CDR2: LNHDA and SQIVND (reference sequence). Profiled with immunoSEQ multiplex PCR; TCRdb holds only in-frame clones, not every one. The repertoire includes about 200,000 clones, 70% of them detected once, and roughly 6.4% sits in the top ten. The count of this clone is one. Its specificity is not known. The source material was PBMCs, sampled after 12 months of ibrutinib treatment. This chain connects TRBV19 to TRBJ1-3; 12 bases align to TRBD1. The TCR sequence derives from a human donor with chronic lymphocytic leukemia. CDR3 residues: CASSVTSGQGAFGNTIYF. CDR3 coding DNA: TGTGCCAGTAGTGTAACCTCGGGACAGGGGGCATTTGGAAACACCATATATTTT. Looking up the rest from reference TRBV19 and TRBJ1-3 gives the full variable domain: DGGITQSPKYLFRKEGQNVTLSCEQNLNHDAMYWYRQDPGQGLRLIYYSQIVNDFQKGDIAEGYSVSREKKESFPLTVTSAQKNPTAFYLCASSVTSGQGAFGNTIYFGEGSWLTVV.